The 7 T cell receptor beta chains presented below share a single source sample, sequenced in a study of shared T cell receptors in the human thymus (dated by TCRdb to the early 2020s). The library came from the immunoSEQ multiplex PCR assay. In TCRdb, the immuneACCESS table is reduced to in-frame sequences with V and J assigned. These tables do not hold every clone; where another copy was compared, an unresolved V gene accounts for under half, and the others remain unexplained. The sample has hundreds of thousands of clones on record, 70% to 90% of them singletons. 0.01% of the sample belongs to the ten largest clones. The sample was also reused in another study, on human thymus T cells.

The sample consisted of thymocytes. These receptors originate from a boy under two years old with a congenital heart defect. Donor details come from another sample of the same person, matched by shared clones.

The rearrangement joins TRBV5-1 to TRBJ2-3; D gene uncertain. V lost 4 bases, J lost 2 bases, and 14 bases lay in between. There are 15 residues in the CDR3. CDR1 is SGHRS, CDR2 YFSETQ, per germline. DNA for the CDR3: TGCGCCAGCAGCCAGGCCCTATTTATCACAGATACGCAGTATTTT. Translating gives CASSQALFITDTQYF.

The V and J genes are TRBV5-6 and TRBJ2-7; 11 bases align to TRBD2. V trimming: 4 bases; J trimming: 0 bases; junction bases outside the gene matches: 15. CDR3 length: 19 amino acids. Per germline, CDR1 SGHDT and CDR2 YYEEEE. The CDR3 here is CASSLQGAKGLAASYEQYF. CDR3 DNA sequence: TGTGCCAGCAGCCTACAGGGGGCAAAGGGACTAGCGGCCTCCTACGAGCAGTACTTC.

The chain couples TRBV10-1 to TRBJ2-5; D gene uncertain. Trimming stripped 0 bases from V and 5 bases from J, with 13 bases between. Germline assignment: CDR1 WNHNN and CDR2 SYGVQD (reference sequence). The CDR3 has 15 amino acids. Here the CDR3 DNA reads TGCGCCAGCAGTGAGTCGTCAGGAAAAGAGGAGACCCAGTACTTC. Its protein is CASSESSGKEETQYF.

The J gene is TRBJ2-7, the V gene TRBV7-2, with D tentatively TRBD2 (6 bases). Trimming cost V 2 bases and J 3 bases, with 17 bases left between them. CDR3 length equals 16 residues. Germline values: CDR1 SGHTA, CDR2 FQGNSA. The CDR3 sequence is CASSLLGGDFYYEQYF. CDR3 nucleotides: TGTGCCAGCAGCTTACTCGGTGGGGACTTTTACTACGAGCAGTACTTC. Full variable domain (missing parts from reference TRBV7-2 and TRBJ2-7): GAGVSQSPSNKVTEKGKDVELRCDPISGHTALYWYRQSLGQGLEFLIYFQGNSAPDKSGLPSDRFSAERTGGSVSTLTIQRTQQEDSAVYLCASSLLGGDFYYEQYFGPGTRLTVT.

The chain recombines TRBV15 with TRBJ2-3, with 7 bases that match TRBD2. V trimming: 0 bases; J trimming: 5 bases; junction bases outside the gene matches: 14. Germline CDR1 is LNHNV and CDR2 is YYDKDF (reference sequence). The CDR3 has 18 amino acids. The CDR3 here is CATSREGPGGRMKDTQYF. CDR3 nucleotide sequence: TGTGCCACCAGCAGAGAGGGGCCGGGCGGGAGAATGAAAGATACGCAGTATTTT. The variable domain in full, completed from reference TRBV15 and TRBJ2-3, reads DAMVIQNPRYQVTQFGKPVTLSCSQTLNHNVMYWYQQKSSQAPKLLFHYYDKDFNNEADTPDNFQSRRPNTSFCFLDIRSPGLGDTAMYLCATSREGPGGRMKDTQYFGPGTRLTVL.

The rearrangement uses TRBV19 and TRBJ2-1; 12 nucleotides line up with TRBD2. The germline V gene encodes CDR1 LNHDA and CDR2 SQIVND (reference sequence). With V trimmed by 5 bases and J by 8 bases, 10 bases remained unmatched. This CDR3 has 16 amino acids. The CDR3 protein is CASSPGTSGRWDEQFF. The CDR3, as DNA: TGTGCCAGTAGTCCAGGGACTAGCGGGCGATGGGATGAGCAGTTCTTC.

A note on this clone: Additional DNA sequences in this sample encode the identical CDR3. The V and J genes are TRBV5-1 and TRBJ2-1; TRBD1 aligns across 7 bases. After removal of 2 bases from V and 4 bases from J, the junction contained 24 bases not matched to a gene. Germline-derived CDR1 and CDR2 are SGHRS and YFSETQ. The CDR3 has 21 residues. In DNA, the CDR3 is TGCGCCAGCAGCTTTTCCTTGCGCCCTGGCGATCCGGGACAGACTTACAATGAGCAGTTCTTC. Translation gives CASSFSLRPGDPGQTYNEQFF. Full variable domain (outside the CDR3, taken from reference TRBV5-1 and TRBJ2-1): KAGVTQTPRYLIKTRGQQVTLSCSPISGHRSVSWYQQTPGQGLQFLFEYFSETQRNKGNFPGRFSGRQFSNSRSEMNVSTLELGDSALYLCASSFSLRPGDPGQTYNEQFFGPGTRLTVL.